A selection of T cell receptor beta chains follows, all from one sample in a study of Graves' ophthalmopathy and Graves' hyperthyroidism. TCRdb re-called the multiplex PCR reads through MiXCR, storing one row per CDR3 protein. The repertoire holds over a million distinct CDR3 sequences, with about 40% as singletons. Sequencing was carried out using peripheral blood or thyroid tissue (not recorded which). The origin of the receptors is an adult man with Graves' hyperthyroidism. CDR3s include the opening cysteine and the closing phenylalanine or tryptophan. Each record gives: D gene, J gene, V gene, clone size, CDR3 DNA, CDR3 protein. A D gene is named only where the DNA matches it firmly. Clone size is given for some rows only: seen once, a few or many times, or a class if the clone is expanded.

- | TRBJ1-1 | TRBV2 | many | TGTGCCAGCACACTAGAGACAGTGAACACTGAAGCTTTCTTT | CASTLETVNTEAFF
- | TRBJ1-5 | TRBV20-1 | few | TGCAGTGCCGGCCGTGAGGAACATCAGCCCCAGCATTTT | CSAGREEHQPQHF
- | TRBJ1-4 | TRBV11-2 | many | TGTGCCAGCAGCTTAGATAGCGGGGGAAAAGGATGGTTTTTT | CASSLDSGGKGWFF
TRBD1 | TRBJ1-4 | TRBV7-2 | few | TGTGCCAGCAGCTTAGGGGCGACGAGGACAGGGGGCGAAAAACTGTTTTTT | CASSLGATRTGGEKLFF
TRBD1 | TRBJ1-6 | TRBV19 | - | TGTGCCAGTAGCCTTGACAGGGTGAAGCACTCACCCCTCCACTTT | CASSLDRVKHSPLHF
- | TRBJ2-5 | TRBV11-2 | many | TGTGCCAGCAGCTTAGGGAGGGTCTTGGGAGAGACCCAGTACTTC | CASSLGRVLGETQYF
- | TRBJ2-6 | TRBV7-2 | many | TGTGCCAGCAGCGCAAGGACAGTCTCTGGGGCCAACGTCCTGACTTTC | CASSARTVSGANVLTF
TRBD1 | TRBJ1-6 | TRBV14 | - | TGTGCCAGCAGCCAAGACGGACAGGGATCACCCCTCCACTTT | CASSQDGQGSPLHF
- | TRBJ1-2 | TRBV29-1 | once | TGCAGCTCAGTAGGAGGGCGGGGGAAGGATGGCTACACCTTC | CSSVGGRGKDGYTF
TRBD1 | TRBJ1-2 | TRBV7-9 | many | TGTGCCAGCAGCTCAAATCCGGGACAGGCCTGGAAGTATGGTGGCTACACCTTC | CASSSNPGQAWKYGGYTF
- | TRBJ1-5 | TRBV6-5 | many | TGTGCCAGCAGCACAGGGTATGGTCAGCCCCAGCATTTT | CASSTGYGQPQHF
TRBD1 | TRBJ1-2 | TRBV13 | many | TGTGCCAGCAGCTTGGGACAGGGCCAAGATGGCTACACCTTC | CASSLGQGQDGYTF
TRBD1 | TRBJ2-5 | TRBV5-4 | - | TGTGCCAGCAGCTTGGGACAGGGTTTGCGGGAGACCCAGTACTTC | CASSLGQGLRETQYF